The present T cell receptor (beta chain) was sequenced within a study of human T cells and chemical hapten exposure. The study, taken as a whole, reports: In the PT1 data, expanded TCR counts showed a positive correlation with patch test score.

For the library, individual cDNA molecules each received unique molecular identifiers. A single record per CDR3 protein comes from TCRdb applying MiXCR to the RACE reads. The sample comprises more than 90,000 distinct CDR3 sequences, about 10% of which are singletons, and 2.5% to 4% rests with the top ten. In its sample, this clonotype was seen many times. Its antigen remains unknown. J was trimmed by 5 bases and V by 3 bases; bases with no gene match: 6. Germline loops: CDR1 KGHSH, CDR2 LQKENI. The CDR3 totals 15 residues. Time point here: patch test 2, 6 weeks after DPC sensitization. Treatment reported: therapeutic diphenylcyclopropenone sensitization with weekly scalp DPC. The study extracted total RNA from unfractionated whole blood.

The chain has TRBV18 and TRBJ1-1; TRBD1 matches 10 bases. Source: whole blood, taken in connection with sensitization to the hapten diphenylcyclopropenone (DPC). This clonotype was sampled from a woman in her forties with alopecia areata. Some clones in this sample may be carry-over from other donors' samples. The CDR3 nucleotides read TGTGCCAGCTCACCCCTTGGACAGGGGGTGACTGAAGCTTTCTTT. This translates into CASSPLGQGVTEAFF.